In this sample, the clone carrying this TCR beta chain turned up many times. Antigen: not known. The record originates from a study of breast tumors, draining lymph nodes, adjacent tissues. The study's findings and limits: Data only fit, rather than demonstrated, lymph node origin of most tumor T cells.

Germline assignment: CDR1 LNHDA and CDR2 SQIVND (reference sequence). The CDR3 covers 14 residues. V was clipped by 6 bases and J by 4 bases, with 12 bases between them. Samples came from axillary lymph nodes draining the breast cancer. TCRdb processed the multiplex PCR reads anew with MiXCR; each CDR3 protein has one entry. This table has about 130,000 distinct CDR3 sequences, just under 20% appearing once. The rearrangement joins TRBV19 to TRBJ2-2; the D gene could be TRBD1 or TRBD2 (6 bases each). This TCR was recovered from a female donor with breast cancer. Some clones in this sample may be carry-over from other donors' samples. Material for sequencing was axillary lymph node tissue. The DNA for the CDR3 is TGTGCCAGTAGAGGGGGGTGGGGCACCGGGGAGCTGTTTTTT. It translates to CASRGGWGTGELFF.